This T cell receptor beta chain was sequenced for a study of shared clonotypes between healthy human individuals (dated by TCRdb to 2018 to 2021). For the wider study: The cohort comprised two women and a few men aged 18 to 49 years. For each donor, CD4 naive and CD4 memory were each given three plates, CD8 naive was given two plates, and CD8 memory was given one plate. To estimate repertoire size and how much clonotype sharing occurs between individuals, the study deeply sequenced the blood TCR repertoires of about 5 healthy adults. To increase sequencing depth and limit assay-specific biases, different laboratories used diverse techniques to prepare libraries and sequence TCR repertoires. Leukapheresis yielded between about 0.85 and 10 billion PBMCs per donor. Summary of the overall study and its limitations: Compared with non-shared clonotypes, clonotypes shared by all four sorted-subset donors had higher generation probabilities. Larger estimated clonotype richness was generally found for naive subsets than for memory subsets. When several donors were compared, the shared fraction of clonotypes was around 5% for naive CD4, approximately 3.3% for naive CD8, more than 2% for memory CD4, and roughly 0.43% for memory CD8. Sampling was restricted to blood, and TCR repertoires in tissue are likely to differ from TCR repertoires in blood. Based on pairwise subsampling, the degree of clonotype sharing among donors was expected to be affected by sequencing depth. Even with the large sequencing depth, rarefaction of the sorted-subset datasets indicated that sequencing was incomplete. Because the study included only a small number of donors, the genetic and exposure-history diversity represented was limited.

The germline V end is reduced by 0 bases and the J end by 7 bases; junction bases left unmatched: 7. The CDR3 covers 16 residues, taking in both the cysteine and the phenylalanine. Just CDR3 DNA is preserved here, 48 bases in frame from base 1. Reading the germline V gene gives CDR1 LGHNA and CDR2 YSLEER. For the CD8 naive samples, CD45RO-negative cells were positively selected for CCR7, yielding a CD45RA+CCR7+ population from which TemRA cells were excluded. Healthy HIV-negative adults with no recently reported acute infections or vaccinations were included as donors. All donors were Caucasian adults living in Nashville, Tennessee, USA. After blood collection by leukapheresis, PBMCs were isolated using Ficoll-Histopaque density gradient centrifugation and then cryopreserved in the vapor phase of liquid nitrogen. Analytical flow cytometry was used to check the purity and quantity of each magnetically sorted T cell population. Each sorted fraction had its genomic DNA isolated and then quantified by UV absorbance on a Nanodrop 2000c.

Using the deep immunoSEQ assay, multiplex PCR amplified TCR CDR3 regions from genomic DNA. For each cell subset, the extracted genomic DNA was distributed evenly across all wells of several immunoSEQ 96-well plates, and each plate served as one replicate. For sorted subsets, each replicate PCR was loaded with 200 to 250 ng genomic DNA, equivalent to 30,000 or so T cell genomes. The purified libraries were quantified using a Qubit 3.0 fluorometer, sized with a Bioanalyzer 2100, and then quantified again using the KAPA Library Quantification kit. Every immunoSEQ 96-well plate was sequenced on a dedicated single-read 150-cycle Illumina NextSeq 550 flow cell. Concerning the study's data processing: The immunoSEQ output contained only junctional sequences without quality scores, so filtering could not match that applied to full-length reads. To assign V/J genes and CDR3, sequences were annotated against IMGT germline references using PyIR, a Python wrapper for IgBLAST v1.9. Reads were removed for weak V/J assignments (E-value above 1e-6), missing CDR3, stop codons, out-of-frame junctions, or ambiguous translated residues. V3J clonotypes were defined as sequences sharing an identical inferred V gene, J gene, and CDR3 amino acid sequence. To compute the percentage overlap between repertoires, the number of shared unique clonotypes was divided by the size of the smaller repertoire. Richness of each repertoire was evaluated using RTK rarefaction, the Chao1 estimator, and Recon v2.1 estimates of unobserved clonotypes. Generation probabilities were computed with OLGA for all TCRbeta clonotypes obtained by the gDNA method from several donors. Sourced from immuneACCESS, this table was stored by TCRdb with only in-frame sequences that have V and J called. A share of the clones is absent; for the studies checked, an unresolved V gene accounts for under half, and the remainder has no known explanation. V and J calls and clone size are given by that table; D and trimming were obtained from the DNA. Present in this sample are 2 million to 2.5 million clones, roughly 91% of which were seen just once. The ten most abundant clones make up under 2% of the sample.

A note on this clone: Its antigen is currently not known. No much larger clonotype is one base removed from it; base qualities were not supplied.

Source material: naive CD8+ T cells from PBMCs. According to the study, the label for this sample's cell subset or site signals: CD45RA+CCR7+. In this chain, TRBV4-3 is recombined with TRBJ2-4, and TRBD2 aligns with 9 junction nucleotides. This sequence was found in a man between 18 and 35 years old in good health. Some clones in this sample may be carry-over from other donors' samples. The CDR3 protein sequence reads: CASSQEISGRLNIQYF. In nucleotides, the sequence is TGCGCCAGCAGCCAAGAAATAAGCGGGAGGTTGAACATTCAGTACTTC.